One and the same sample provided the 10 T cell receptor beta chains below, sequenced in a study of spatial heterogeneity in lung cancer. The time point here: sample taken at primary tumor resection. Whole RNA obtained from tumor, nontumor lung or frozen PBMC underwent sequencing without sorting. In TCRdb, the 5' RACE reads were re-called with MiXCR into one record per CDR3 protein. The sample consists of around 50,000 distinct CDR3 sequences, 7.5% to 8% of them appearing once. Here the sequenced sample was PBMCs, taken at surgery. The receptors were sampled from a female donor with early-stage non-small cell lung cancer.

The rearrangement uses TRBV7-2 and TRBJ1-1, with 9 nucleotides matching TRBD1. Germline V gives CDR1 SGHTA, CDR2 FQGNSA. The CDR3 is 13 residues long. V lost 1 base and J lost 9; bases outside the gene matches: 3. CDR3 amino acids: CASSLGTGGKAFF. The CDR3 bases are TGTGCCAGCAGCTTAGGAACAGGGGGCAAAGCTTTCTTT.

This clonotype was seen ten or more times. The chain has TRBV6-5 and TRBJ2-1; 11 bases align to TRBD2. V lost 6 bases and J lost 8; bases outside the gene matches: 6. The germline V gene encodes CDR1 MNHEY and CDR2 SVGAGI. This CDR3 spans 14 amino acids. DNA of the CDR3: TGTGCCAGCAGCATTAGCGGGGGGGCGGATGAGCAGTTCTTC. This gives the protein CASSISGGADEQFF.

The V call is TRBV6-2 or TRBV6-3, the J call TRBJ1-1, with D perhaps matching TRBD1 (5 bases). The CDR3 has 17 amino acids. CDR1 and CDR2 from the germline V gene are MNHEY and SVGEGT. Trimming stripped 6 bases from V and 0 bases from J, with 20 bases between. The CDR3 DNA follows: TGTGCCAGCAGACTCATCCCGGGACGGCCTATGAACACTGAAGCTTTCTTT. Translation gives CASRLIPGRPMNTEAFF.

The CDR3 loop reads CASSPDGPLSYEQYF. As DNA, the CDR3 is TGTGCCAGCAGCCCAGACGGGCCTCTTAGCTACGAGCAGTACTTC. This chain uses TRBV9 with TRBJ2-7; no reliable D call. Germline-derived CDR1 and CDR2 are SGDLS and YYNGEE. The CDR3 covers 15 residues. The germline V and J ends were trimmed by 4 bases and 3 bases, with 17 bases remaining between them.

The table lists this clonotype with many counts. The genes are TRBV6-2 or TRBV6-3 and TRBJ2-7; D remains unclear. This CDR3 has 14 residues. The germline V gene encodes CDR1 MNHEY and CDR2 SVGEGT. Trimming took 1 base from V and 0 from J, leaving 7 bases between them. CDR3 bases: TGTGCCAGCAGTTACTTGGAAAACTCCTACGAGCAGTACTTC. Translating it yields CASSYLENSYEQYF.

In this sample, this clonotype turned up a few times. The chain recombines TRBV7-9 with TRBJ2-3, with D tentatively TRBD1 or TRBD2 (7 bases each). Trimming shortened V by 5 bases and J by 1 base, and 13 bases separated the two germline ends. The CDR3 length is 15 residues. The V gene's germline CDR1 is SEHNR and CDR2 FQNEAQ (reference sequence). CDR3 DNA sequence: TGTGCCAGCAGCACATCAGGGGGGGGCACAGATACGCAGTATTTT. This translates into CASSTSGGGTDTQYF.

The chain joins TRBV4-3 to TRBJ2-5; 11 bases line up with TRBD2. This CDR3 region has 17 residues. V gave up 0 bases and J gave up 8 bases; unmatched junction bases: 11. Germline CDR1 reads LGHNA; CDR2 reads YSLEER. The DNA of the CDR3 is TGCGCCAGCAGCCAAGATTCTAGCGGGGGGCGGGGCGGTACCCAGTACTTC. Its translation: CASSQDSSGGRGGTQYF.

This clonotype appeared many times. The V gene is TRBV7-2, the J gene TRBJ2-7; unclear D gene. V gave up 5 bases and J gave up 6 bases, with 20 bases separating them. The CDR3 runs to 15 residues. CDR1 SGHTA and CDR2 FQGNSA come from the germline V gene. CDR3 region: CASSPVPRSSGEQYF. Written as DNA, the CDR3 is TGTGCCAGCAGCCCAGTCCCCAGGTCCTCTGGCGAGCAGTACTTC.

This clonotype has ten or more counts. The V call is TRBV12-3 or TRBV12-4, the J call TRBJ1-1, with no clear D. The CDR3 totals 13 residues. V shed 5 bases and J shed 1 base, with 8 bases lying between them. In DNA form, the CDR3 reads TGTGCCAGCAGTGCCCAGGCGAACACTGAAGCTTTCTTT. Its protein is CASSAQANTEAFF.

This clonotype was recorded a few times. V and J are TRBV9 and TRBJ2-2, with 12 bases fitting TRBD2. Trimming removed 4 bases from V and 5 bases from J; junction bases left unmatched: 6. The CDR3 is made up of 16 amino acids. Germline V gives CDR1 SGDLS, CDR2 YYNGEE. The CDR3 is CASSNLAGGNTGELFF. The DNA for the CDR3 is TGTGCCAGCAGCAACCTAGCGGGGGGGAATACCGGGGAGCTGTTTTTT.